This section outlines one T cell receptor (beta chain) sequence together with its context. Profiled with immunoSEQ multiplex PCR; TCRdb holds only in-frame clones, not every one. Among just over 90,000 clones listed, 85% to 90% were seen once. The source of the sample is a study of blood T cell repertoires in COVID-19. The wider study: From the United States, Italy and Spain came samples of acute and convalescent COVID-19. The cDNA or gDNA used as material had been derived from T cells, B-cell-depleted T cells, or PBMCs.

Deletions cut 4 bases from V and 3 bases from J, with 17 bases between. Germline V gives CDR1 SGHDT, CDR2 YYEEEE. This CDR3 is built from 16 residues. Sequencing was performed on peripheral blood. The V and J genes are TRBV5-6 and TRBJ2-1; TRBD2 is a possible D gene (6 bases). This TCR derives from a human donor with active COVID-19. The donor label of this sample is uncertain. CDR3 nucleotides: TGTGCCAGCAGCCCGCGAGGACGGAGGGTCTACAATGAGCAGTTCTTC. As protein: CASSPRGRRVYNEQFF.